This TCR beta chain was retrieved from a study of cytomegalovirus exposure and HLA in healthy donors. The PCR ran on 60 Vbeta and 13 Jbeta primers. TCRdb keeps only in-frame clones here, not all; method: immunoSEQ multiplex PCR. The profile covers under 200,000 clones, with about 71% appearing a single time and about 3% taken by the ten largest. V trimming: 4 bases; J trimming: 5 bases; junction bases outside the gene matches: 9. The CDR3 length is 16 residues. Germline CDR1 is SGDLS and CDR2 is YYNGEE. The TCR comes from a woman in her 40s in good health and CMV-seropositive. The rearrangement links TRBV9 to TRBJ2-1; the match to TRBD2 covers 10 bases. Sequencing was performed on PBMCs. This CDR3 reads CASSPRGLAGDNEQFF. CDR3 DNA sequence: TGTGCCAGCAGCCCAAGAGGTCTAGCGGGGGACAATGAGCAGTTCTTC.